This T cell receptor beta chain originates from a study of CD8 T cells in Susac syndrome. Random hexamers served to reverse transcribe about 0.5 to 1 ug RNA. In TCRdb, the immunoSEQ multiplex PCR reads were re-called with MiXCR into one record per CDR3 protein. The table has under 250,000 distinct CDR3 sequences, about 94% seen once. Only one count was recorded for this clonotype. The sequence derives from a human donor with Susac syndrome. Specimen: CD4+ T cells from PBMCs.

This CDR3 is CSARDRATDTQYF. DNA for the CDR3: TGCAGTGCTAGAGATCGGGCAACAGATACGCAGTATTTT. The rearrangement links TRBV20-1 to TRBJ2-3; no definite D call. Trimming shortened V by 0 bases and J by 3 bases, and 7 bases separated the two germline ends. There are 13 residues in the CDR3. CDR1 DFQATT and CDR2 SNEGSKA come from the germline V gene (reference sequence).